The clone carrying this TCR beta chain was recorded a few times. Its matching antigen is unknown. A much larger clonotype is one base distant, so this may be a read error. The sample is drawn from a study of blood T cells in healthy people across ages. Study-wide background: Every two T cells gave about one barcoded beta molecule via template switching. General study points: The fall in TCR beta diversity per million T cells was roughly linear with age. Lack of knowledge of donor CMV status possibly confounded expanded clonotype changes.

Sample-barcoded 5' priming and a J-beta primer mix drove a second PCR of about 6 to 12 cycles. The template-switch adaptor, which had 12 random nucleotides, put a tag on each cDNA molecule. TCRdb recomputed calls from the 5' RACE reads with MiXCR, one row per CDR3 protein. The sample includes hundreds of thousands of distinct CDR3 sequences, 32% of them seen just once. The J segment lost 7 bases and the V segment lost 6 bases, leaving 15 bases of the junction unmatched. This CDR3 has 16 amino acids. Looked up from germline, CDR1 is DFQATT and CDR2 is SNEGSKA (reference sequence). The sequence derives from a woman aged 80 or over in good health. The V gene is TRBV20-1, the J gene TRBJ2-1; 10 bases match TRBD2. What was sequenced was blood. The CDR3: CSATTPRAGGKNEQFF. In DNA, the CDR3 is TGCAGTGCCACGACCCCACGAGCGGGGGGGAAAAATGAGCAGTTCTTC.